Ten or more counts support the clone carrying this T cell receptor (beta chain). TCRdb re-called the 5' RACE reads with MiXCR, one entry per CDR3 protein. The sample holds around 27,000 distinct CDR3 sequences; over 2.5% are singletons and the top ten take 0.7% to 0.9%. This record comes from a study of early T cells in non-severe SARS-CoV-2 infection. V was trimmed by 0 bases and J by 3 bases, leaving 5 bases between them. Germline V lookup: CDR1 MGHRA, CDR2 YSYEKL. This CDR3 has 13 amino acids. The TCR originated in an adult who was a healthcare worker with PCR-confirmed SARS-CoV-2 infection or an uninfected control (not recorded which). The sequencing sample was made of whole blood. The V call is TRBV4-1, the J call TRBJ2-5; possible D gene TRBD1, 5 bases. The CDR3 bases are TGCGCCAGCAGCCAAGACAGGGAAGAGACCCAGTACTTC. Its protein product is CASSQDREETQYF.